The source of this T cell receptor (beta chain) is a study of T-cell memory formation after mild COVID-19. Study-wide results and caveats: Contracting clones from day 15 to 85 had balanced CD4/CD8; later expanders favoured CD4+. Mainly CM and EM harbored the contracting CD4+ clones; mainly EMRA harbored the CD8+ ones.

At least ten counts were recorded for this clonotype. Its antigen remains unidentified. The CDR3 extends over 18 amino acids. Germline assignment: CDR1 KGHDR and CDR2 SFDVKD. J lost 0 bases, V lost 4 bases, and 11 bases had no gene match. TCRdb called the 5' RACE reads again in MiXCR, with one record for every CDR3 protein. Among fewer than 150,000 distinct CDR3 sequences listed, 5% to 6.5% were seen once. The sample consisted of PBMCs or a T cell subset sorted from them (not recorded which). The rearrangement joins TRBV24-1 to TRBJ2-7, with 10 bases identical to TRBD2. This clonotype was sampled from an adult woman who had mild COVID-19 (a few samples of this study predate the infection). Cell type and time point are not known. The CDR3 nucleotides are TGTGCCACCAGTGACTCGCGAAGCAGCGGGAGGGACTCCTACGAGCAGTACTTC. As protein: CATSDSRSSGRDSYEQYF.